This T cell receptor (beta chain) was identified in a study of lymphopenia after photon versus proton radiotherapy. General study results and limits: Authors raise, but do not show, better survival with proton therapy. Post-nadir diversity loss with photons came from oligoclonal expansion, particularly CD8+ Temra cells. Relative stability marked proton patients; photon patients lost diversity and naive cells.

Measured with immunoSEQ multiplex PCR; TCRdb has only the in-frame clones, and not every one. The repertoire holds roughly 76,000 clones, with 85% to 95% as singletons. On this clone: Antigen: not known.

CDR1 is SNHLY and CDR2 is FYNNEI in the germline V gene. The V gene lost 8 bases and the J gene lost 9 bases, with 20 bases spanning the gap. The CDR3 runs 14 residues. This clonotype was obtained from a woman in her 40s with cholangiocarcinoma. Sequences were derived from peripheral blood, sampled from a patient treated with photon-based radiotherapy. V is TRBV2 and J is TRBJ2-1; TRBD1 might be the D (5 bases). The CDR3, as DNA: TGTGCCAGCCCCTCCGAGGTGGGGCAGGGTGAGCAGTTCTTC. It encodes CASPSEVGQGEQFF.